This TCR beta chain is from a study of chemoradiotherapy in HPV16-positive cancers. Study-wide background: A couple of HPV16-positive patients' cells yielded candidate HPV-specific clones and common motifs.

Clones were sequenced by immunoSEQ multiplex PCR, and TCRdb holds only the in-frame ones, with some missing. The sample carries about 9,600 clones, around 80% recorded once. Germline V CDR1 and CDR2: SGHVS, FNYEAQ. This CDR3 comprises 17 residues. Repeated repertoire sampling spanned the course of chemoradiotherapy. Study conclusions and caveats: Candidate HPV-specific clones and E7-related TCR motifs grew in tumor during treatment. Only two HPV16-positive patients supplied the functional HPV-specificity definition.

Of note for this clone: Its specificity is unknown.

This sample comprised tumor tissue, obtained from a patient who underwent chemoradiotherapy. This sequence was found in a human donor with HPV-associated anogenital cancer. The chain joins TRBV7-6 to TRBJ2-5; 8 nucleotides align to TRBD1. The J call is doubtful: the DNA matches TRBJ2-7 better. In DNA form, the CDR3 reads TGTGCCAGCAGCTCGAGAGACCTCAGGGGGCGGCCCTACGAGCAGTACTTC. Its protein is CASSSRDLRGRPYEQYF.